This TCR beta chain was documented in a study of cytomegalovirus exposure and HLA in healthy donors. This clone was detected only a few times. The primer mix had 60 Vbeta and 13 Jbeta primers. Sequencing was performed with immunoSEQ multiplex PCR; in TCRdb, only in-frame clones are kept and a portion is missing. The table records 100,000 or so clones, roughly 12% of them present only once. The origin of this receptor is a man aged 35-49 years in good health and CMV-seropositive. Sequencing input: PBMCs.

CDR3 sequence: CASTPGGHSNQPQHF. CDR3 nucleotide sequence: TGTGCCAGCACCCCAGGGGGACATAGCAATCAGCCCCAGCATTTT. The chain recombines TRBV6-5 with TRBJ1-5, with 7 nucleotides matching TRBD1. V shed 7 bases, J shed 0 bases, and the junction held 6 bases outside the gene matches. Germline V gene sequence: CDR1 MNHEY, CDR2 SVGAGI. CDR3 length: 15 amino acids.